These 14 T cell receptor beta chains share one sample of origin, sequenced in a study of blood T cell repertoires in COVID-19. The data were produced by immunoSEQ multiplex PCR, yet TCRdb's version contains in-frame clones alone and is incomplete. The repertoire includes some 97,000 clones, 70% to 80% of them detected once, and roughly a third sits in the top ten. Sequenced input: peripheral blood. All receptors derive from a man in his 70s with active or convalescent COVID-19.

The chain couples TRBV12-3 or TRBV12-4 to TRBJ1-5, with TRBD1 matching 7 bases. Unmatched junction bases numbered 4, after V lost 7 bases and J lost 4 bases. The CDR3 runs to 13 residues. CDR3 amino acids: CASMGRGNQPQHF. CDR3 nucleotides: TGTGCCAGCATGGGCAGGGGGAATCAGCCCCAGCATTTT.

V usage is TRBV24-1 and J usage is TRBJ1-1; 9 bases line up with TRBD1. CDR1 is KGHDR, CDR2 SFDVKD, per germline. V shed 7 bases and J 5 bases; nucleotides not matched to a gene: 7. The CDR3 is 14 residues long. This CDR3 is CATRDRGDGTEAFF. CDR3 sequence (DNA): TGTGCCACCAGGGACAGGGGTGATGGTACTGAAGCTTTCTTT.

The chain couples TRBV13 to TRBJ1-4; TRBD1 matches at 7 bases. V lost 2 bases to trimming and J lost 4 bases; unmatched junction nucleotides: 13. The CDR3 covers 18 residues. Germline V gene sequence: CDR1 PRHDT, CDR2 FYEKMQ (reference sequence). CDR3 in DNA: TGTGCCAGCAGCTTAAGACGGTTGAGGGGGCTGGGTAATGAAAAACTGTTTTTT. Its translation: CASSLRRLRGLGNEKLFF.

V and J are TRBV7-9 and TRBJ1-2; 7 bases agree with TRBD1. CDR3 length equals 15 residues. Germline V gene lookup returns CDR1 SEHNR and CDR2 FQNEAQ (reference sequence). V was pared by 6 bases and J by 6 bases, with 13 bases of the junction left unmatched. The CDR3 nucleotides read TGTGCCAGCAGGCTAAGCGAACAGGGGTTGGATGGCTACACCTTC. Translated: CASRLSEQGLDGYTF.

The chain links TRBV9 to TRBJ2-2; no clear D gene. CDR1 is SGDLS, CDR2 YYNGEE, per germline. Trimming took 3 bases from V and 2 from J, leaving 11 bases between them. The CDR3 runs to 15 residues. The CDR3 nucleotides read TGTGCCAGCAGCGCCACAATGACTAACACCGGGGAGCTGTTTTTT. The encoded protein is CASSATMTNTGELFF.

This clone was counted between two and nine times. The chain links TRBV6-2 or TRBV6-3 to TRBJ1-2; D may be TRBD1 (6 bases). CDR1 and CDR2 from the germline V gene are MNHEY and SVGEGT. V was trimmed by 4 bases and J by 4 bases, leaving 10 bases between them. The CDR3 totals 13 residues. The CDR3: CASSSSDSYGYTF. DNA of the CDR3: TGTGCCAGCAGTTCGTCGGACAGCTATGGCTACACCTTC.

The rearrangement links TRBV5-5 to TRBJ2-7; TRBD1 matches 8 bases. In germline, CDR1 is SGHKS, CDR2 YYEKEE (reference sequence). This CDR3 region has 15 residues. V dropped 0 bases and J dropped 2; count of bases not matched to a gene: 4. The CDR3: CASSLGDRNAYEQYF. The CDR3 nucleotides read TGTGCCAGCAGCTTGGGGGACAGGAATGCCTACGAGCAGTACTTC.

The chain carries TRBV2 and TRBJ2-3; 9 nucleotides agree with TRBD2. Germline values: CDR1 SNHLY, CDR2 FYNNEI. This CDR3 has 16 residues. V shed 4 bases and J 6 bases; nucleotides not matched to a gene: 11. CDR3 coding DNA: TGTGCCAGCAGTGGGCCCCTAGCGGGGTTAAGCGATACGCAGTATTTT. This gives the protein CASSGPLAGLSDTQYF.

CDR3 DNA: TGCGCCAGCAGCCAAGACCGGGGATGGACCTACGAGCAGTACTTC. Translation: CASSQDRGWTYEQYF. This sequence joins TRBV4-3 and TRBJ2-7, with TRBD2 as a possible D gene (5 bases). The CDR3 is 15 amino acids. The V end lost 0 bases, the J end lost 2 bases, and 11 bases lay between the germline ends. Germline CDR1 LGHNA, CDR2 YSLEER.

The chain is built from TRBV30 and TRBJ1-2, with 8 bases that match TRBD1. V lost 6 bases, J lost 3 bases, and 9 bases stayed unmatched. The CDR3 contains 14 residues. The V gene's germline CDR1 is GTSNPN and CDR2 SVGIG (reference sequence). CDR3 sequence (DNA): TGTGCCTGCAGGAGCCAGGGGGCGGACTATGGCTACACCTTC. Encoded protein: CACRSQGADYGYTF. The whole variable domain, remainder taken from reference TRBV30 and TRBJ1-2, is SQTIHQWPATLVQPVGSPLSLECTVEGTSNPNLYWYRQAAGRGLQLLFYSVGIGQISSEVPQNLSASRPQDRQFILSSKKLLLSDSGFYLCACRSQGADYGYTFGSGTRLTVV.

The chain carries TRBV9 and TRBJ1-2, with 7 bases lining up with TRBD1. V dropped 6 bases and J dropped 10; count of bases not matched to a gene: 12. In germline, CDR1 is SGDLS, CDR2 YYNGEE. The CDR3 length is 13 residues. CDR3 residues: CASTSNNDRDYTF. For the CDR3, the DNA is TGTGCCAGCACCTCAAATAACGACAGGGACTACACCTTC.

This clone was observed once. The V and J genes are TRBV5-1 and TRBJ1-2; 8 nucleotides line up with TRBD1. Germline lookup yields CDR1 SGHRS and CDR2 YFSETQ. This CDR3 is 15 amino acids long. V trimming: 4 bases; J trimming: 4 bases; junction bases outside the gene matches: 9. The CDR3 nucleotides are TGCGCCAGCAGCGATTGGGGACAGGTCGGCTATGGCTACACCTTC. Protein product: CASSDWGQVGYGYTF.

This clone was recorded once. V is TRBV5-1 and J is TRBJ1-1, with D possibly TRBD1 on 6 matching bases. CDR3 length equals 13 residues. With 4 bases removed from V and 6 bases from J, the gap between germline ends came to 13 bases. Germline values: CDR1 SGHRS, CDR2 YFSETQ. In nucleotides, the CDR3 is TGCGCCAGCAGCCCCAGCGGGGGCGCTGAAGCTTTCTTT. Protein product: CASSPSGGAEAFF.

The sample holds one count of this clone. V gene TRBV27 combines with J gene TRBJ1-5; D is undetermined. Germline values: CDR1 MNHEY, CDR2 SMNVEV (reference sequence). This CDR3 contains 13 residues. V lost 4 bases and J 2 bases, leaving 6 bases between the germline ends. The CDR3 protein is CASSSLRNQPQHF. CDR3 coding DNA: TGTGCCAGCAGTTCCCTCCGCAATCAGCCCCAGCATTTT.